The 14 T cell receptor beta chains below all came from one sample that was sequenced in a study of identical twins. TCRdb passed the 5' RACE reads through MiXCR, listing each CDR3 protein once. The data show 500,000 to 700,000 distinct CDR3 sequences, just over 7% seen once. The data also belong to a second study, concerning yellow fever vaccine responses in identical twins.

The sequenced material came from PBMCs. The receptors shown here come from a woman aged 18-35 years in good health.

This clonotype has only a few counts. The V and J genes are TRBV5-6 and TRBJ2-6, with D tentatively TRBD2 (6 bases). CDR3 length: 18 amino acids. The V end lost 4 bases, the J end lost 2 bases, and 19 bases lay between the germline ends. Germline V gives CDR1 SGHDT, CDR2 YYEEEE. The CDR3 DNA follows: TGTGCCAGCAGCCCGGAGGGAGTCGGAACGACTGGGGCCAACGTCCTGACTTTC. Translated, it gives CASSPEGVGTTGANVLTF.

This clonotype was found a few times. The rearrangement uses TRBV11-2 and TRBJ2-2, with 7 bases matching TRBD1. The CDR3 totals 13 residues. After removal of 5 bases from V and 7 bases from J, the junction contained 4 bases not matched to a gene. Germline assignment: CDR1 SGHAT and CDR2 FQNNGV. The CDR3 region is CASSLTGFGELFF. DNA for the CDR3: TGTGCCAGCAGCCTGACAGGGTTCGGGGAGCTGTTTTTT.

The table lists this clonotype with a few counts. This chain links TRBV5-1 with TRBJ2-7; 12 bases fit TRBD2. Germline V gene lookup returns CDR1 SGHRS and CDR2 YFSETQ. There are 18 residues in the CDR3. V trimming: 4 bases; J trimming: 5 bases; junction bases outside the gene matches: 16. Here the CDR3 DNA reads TGCGCCAGCAGCCCCAGAGGTCTAGCGGGGGGGTCAAGAGACGAGCAGTACGTC. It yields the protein CASSPRGLAGGSRDEQYV.

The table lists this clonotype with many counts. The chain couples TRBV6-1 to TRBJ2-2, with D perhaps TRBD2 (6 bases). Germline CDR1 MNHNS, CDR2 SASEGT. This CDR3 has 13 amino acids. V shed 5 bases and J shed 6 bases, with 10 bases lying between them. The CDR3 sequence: CASSTRGSGELFF. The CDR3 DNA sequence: TGTGCCAGCAGTACCCGGGGGTCCGGGGAGCTGTTTTTT.

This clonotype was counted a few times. DNA for the CDR3: TGCGCCAGCAGCTTCCGGGGGACGACTGAAGCTTTCTTT. This gives the protein CASSFRGTTEAFF. The V call is TRBV5-1, the J call TRBJ1-1; the D gene is possibly TRBD1 (5 bases). V was pared by 2 bases and J by 5 bases, with 10 bases between. This CDR3 comprises 13 residues. Germline CDR1 reads SGHRS; CDR2 reads YFSETQ.

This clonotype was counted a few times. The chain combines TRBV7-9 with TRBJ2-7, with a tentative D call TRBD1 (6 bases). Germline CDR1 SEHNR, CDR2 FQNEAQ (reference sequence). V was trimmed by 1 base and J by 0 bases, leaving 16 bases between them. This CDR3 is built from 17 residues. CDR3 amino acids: CASSLGEPQGPSYEQYF. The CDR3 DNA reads TGTGCCAGCAGCTTAGGGGAACCACAGGGCCCCTCCTACGAGCAGTACTTC.

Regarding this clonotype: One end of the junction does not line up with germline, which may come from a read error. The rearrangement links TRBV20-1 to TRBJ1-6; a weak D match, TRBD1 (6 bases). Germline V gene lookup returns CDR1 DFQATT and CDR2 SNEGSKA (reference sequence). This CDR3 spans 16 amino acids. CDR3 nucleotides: TGCTGTGCTAGAGATAAGAACAGGGAGGCGAATTCACCCCTCCACTTT. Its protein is CCARDKNREANSPLHF.

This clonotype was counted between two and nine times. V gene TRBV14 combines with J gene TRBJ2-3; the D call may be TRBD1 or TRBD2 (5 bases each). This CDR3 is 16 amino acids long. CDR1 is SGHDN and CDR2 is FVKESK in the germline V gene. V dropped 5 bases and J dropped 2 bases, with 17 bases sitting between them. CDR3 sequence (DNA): TGTGCCAGCAGCACACTGGCTATCGGGACCACAGATACGCAGTATTTT. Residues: CASSTLAIGTTDTQYF.

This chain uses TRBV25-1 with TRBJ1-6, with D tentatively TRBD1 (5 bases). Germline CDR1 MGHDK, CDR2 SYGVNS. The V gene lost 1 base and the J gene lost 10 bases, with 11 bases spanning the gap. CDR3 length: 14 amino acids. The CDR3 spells CASSEFLGVSPLHF. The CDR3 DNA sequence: TGTGCCAGCAGTGAATTTTTAGGGGTCTCACCCCTCCACTTT.

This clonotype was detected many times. CDR3 DNA: TGTGCCAGCAGCCTTCTAGCGGGAGGGGTCACCGGGGAGCTGTTTTTT. It translates to CASSLLAGGVTGELFF. The chain combines TRBV7-7 with TRBJ2-2, with 12 bases aligning to TRBD2. The CDR3 runs to 16 residues. Trimming took 5 bases from V and 4 from J; bases not matched to a gene: 5. CDR1 and CDR2 from the germline V gene are SSHAT and FNYEAQ (reference sequence).

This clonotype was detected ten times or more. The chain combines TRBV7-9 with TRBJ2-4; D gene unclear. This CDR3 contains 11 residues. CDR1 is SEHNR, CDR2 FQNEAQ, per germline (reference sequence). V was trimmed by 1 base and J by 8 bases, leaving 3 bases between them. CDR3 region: CASSLDDIQYF. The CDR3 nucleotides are TGTGCCAGCAGCTTAGATGACATTCAGTACTTC.

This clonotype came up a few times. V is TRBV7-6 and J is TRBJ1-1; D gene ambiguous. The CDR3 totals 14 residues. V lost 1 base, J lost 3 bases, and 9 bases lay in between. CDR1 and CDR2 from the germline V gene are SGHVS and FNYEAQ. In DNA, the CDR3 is TGTGCCAGCAGCTTAGAGGTGGGTCACACTGAAGCTTTCTTT. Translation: CASSLEVGHTEAFF.

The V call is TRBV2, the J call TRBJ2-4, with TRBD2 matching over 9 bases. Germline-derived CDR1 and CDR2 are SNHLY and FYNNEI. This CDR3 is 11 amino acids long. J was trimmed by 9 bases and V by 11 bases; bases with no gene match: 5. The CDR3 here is CAAEAGGIQYF. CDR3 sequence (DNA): TGTGCCGCGGAAGCGGGGGGCATTCAGTACTTC.

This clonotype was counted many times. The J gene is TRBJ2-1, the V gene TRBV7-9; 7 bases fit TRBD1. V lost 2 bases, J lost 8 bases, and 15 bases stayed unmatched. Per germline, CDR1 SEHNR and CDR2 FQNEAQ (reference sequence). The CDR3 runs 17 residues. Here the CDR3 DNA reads TGTGCCAGCAGCTTAACGGGACAGCTTTTAACTAAGGATGAGCAGTTCTTC. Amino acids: CASSLTGQLLTKDEQFF.